This T cell receptor beta chain was captured in a study of OX40 agonist ivuxolimab in advanced cancers. Study-wide background: The dose-escalation cohort had hepatocellular carcinoma, melanoma, renal cell or head and neck cancer. Partial responses were recorded for three patients, including one with hepatocellular carcinoma and two with cutaneous melanoma. Findings and caveats of the study: In CD8+ T cells, expanded clones were on average more numerous than in CD4+. Antigens targeted by the expanded peripheral T cells were not determined.

Clones were read by immunoSEQ multiplex PCR, and TCRdb kept only the in-frame ones, dropping some. The sample yields 65,000 to 80,000 clones, roughly 90% seen once. Germline CDR1 is SGHTA and CDR2 is FQGNSA. V was trimmed by 3 bases and J by 5 bases, leaving 5 bases between them. The CDR3 is 11 amino acids. Note on this clone: What it binds is unknown.

This specimen was CD4+ or CD8+ T cells sorted from blood, taken in a trial of the OX40 agonist ivuxolimab. The source is an adult with an advanced solid tumor such as melanoma, head and neck, liver or kidney cancer. The rearrangement joins TRBV7-2 to TRBJ2-7; no reliable D call. The CDR3 nucleotides read TGTGCCAGCAGCTTCCTTCACGAGCAGTACTTC. Protein: CASSFLHEQYF. The full variable domain, completed using reference TRBV7-2 and TRBJ2-7, is GAGVSQSPSNKVTEKGKDVELRCDPISGHTALYWYRQSLGQGLEFLIYFQGNSAPDKSGLPSDRFSAERTGGSVSTLTIQRTQQEDSAVYLCASSFLHEQYFGPGTRLTVT.